This passage covers 7 T cell receptor beta chains from one sample sequenced in a study of shared clonotypes between healthy human individuals. The table came from immunoSEQ multiplex PCR; TCRdb's copy has only in-frame clones and leaves some out. Among roughly 2.6 million clones listed, just over 90% were seen once. The specimen was naive CD4+ T cells sorted from blood. The sample's subset: CD45RA+ positively selected. The receptors here all came from a man in his late teens or twenties in good health.

The chain couples TRBV6-6 to TRBJ1-5, with D unclear. In germline, CDR1 is MNHNY, CDR2 SVGAGI (reference sequence). Trimming removed 6 bases at V and 11 bases at J, with 11 bases between. The CDR3 spans 11 residues. The CDR3 sequence: CASSRTGAQHF. The CDR3 nucleotides read TGTGCCAGCAGCCGAACCGGGGCCCAGCATTTT.

The chain employs TRBV6-5 and TRBJ2-7; TRBD1 aligns across 7 bases. Unmatched junction bases numbered 6, after V lost 4 bases and J lost 0 bases. The CDR3 runs 15 residues. Germline V gene sequence: CDR1 MNHEY, CDR2 SVGAGI. The CDR3 reads CASSSSGTASYEQYF. The DNA for the CDR3 is TGTGCCAGCAGTTCGTCCGGGACAGCCTCCTACGAGCAGTACTTC.

This clone was seen just once. V is TRBV30 and J is TRBJ2-5; TRBD1 aligns across 7 bases. Germline CDR1 and CDR2: GTSNPN and SVGIG (reference sequence). The CDR3 has 12 residues. After removal of 4 bases from V and 5 bases from J, the junction contained 4 bases not matched to a gene. The CDR3 sequence is CAWKGAGETQYF. DNA of the CDR3: TGTGCCTGGAAGGGGGCCGGCGAGACCCAGTACTTC.

This rearrangement joins TRBV6-5 to TRBJ1-2, with D uncertain. V dropped 6 bases and J dropped 8 bases, with 10 bases sitting between them. Germline V gene sequence: CDR1 MNHEY, CDR2 SVGAGI. This CDR3 contains 11 residues. Here the CDR3 reads CASRNLMGYTF. CDR3 bases: TGTGCCAGCAGAAACCTGATGGGCTACACCTTC.

As concerns this clone: This CDR3 is also generated by other DNA sequences in the sample. V and J are TRBV7-2 and TRBJ2-7; TRBD2 matches 16 bases. Germline trimming cut 5 bases from V and 6 bases from J; bases unmatched to any gene: 4. CDR3 length: 15 amino acids. In germline, CDR1 is SGHTA, CDR2 FQGNSA. The CDR3 DNA sequence: TGTGCCAGCAGCCTGGGACTAGCGGGAGGGGGCGAGCAGTACTTC. Translation gives CASSLGLAGGGEQYF.

The rearrangement uses TRBV2 and TRBJ1-3, with D possibly being TRBD1 (5 bases). This CDR3 spans 18 amino acids. Trimming took off 0 bases at V and 7 bases at J, with 22 bases between the two ends. Germline CDR1 and CDR2: SNHLY and FYNNEI. The CDR3 nucleotides read TGTGCCAGCAGTGAAGCGCTTCCGGAAAGGGGCGGAGGGAACACCATATATTTT. Residues: CASSEALPERGGGNTIYF.

The sample holds one count of this clone. The genes are TRBV10-2 and TRBJ2-2, with TRBD1 matching 9 bases. CDR1 and CDR2 from the germline V gene are WSHSY and SAAADI. The CDR3 loop spans 15 amino acids. With 7 bases clipped from V and 2 bases from J, the junction kept 5 bases outside the gene matches. CDR3 coding DNA: TGCGCCAGCACCCCGGGACAGGGAAACACCGGGGAGCTGTTTTTT. Amino acid sequence: CASTPGQGNTGELFF.